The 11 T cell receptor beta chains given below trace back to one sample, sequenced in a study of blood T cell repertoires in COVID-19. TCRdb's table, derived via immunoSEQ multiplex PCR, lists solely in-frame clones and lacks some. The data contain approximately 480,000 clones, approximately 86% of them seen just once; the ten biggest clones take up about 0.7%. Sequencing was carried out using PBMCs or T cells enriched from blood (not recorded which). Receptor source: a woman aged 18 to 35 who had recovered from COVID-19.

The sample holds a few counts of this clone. The CDR3 protein is CSVKGLPGWKSEAFF. CDR3 in DNA: TGCAGCGTTAAAGGGCTACCCGGGTGGAAGTCCGAAGCTTTCTTT. The V and J genes are TRBV29-1 and TRBJ1-1; D remains ambiguous. V was cut by 5 bases and J by 8 bases, with 24 bases left in between. Germline V lookup: CDR1 SQVTM, CDR2 ANQGSEA. The CDR3 runs to 15 residues.

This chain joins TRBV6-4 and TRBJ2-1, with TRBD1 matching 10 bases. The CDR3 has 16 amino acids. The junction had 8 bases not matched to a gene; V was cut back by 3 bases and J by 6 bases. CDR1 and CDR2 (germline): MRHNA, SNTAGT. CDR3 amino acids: CASSEFWDRGVNEQFF. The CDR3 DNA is TGTGCCAGCAGTGAATTTTGGGACAGGGGTGTCAATGAGCAGTTCTTC.

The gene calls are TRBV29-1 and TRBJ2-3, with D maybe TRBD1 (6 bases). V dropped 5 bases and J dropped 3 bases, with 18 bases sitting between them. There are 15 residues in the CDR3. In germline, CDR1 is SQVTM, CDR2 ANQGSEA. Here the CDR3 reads CSVHEVGQNTDTQYF. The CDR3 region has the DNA TGCAGCGTTCACGAAGTAGGACAGAATACAGATACGCAGTATTTT.

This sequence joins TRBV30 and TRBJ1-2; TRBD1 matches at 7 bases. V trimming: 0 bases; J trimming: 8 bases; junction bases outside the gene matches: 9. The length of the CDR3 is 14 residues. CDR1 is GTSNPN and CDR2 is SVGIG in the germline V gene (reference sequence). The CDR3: CAWSVPRDRGGYTF. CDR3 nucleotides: TGTGCCTGGAGTGTACCTCGGGACAGAGGGGGCTACACCTTC.

As DNA, the CDR3 is TGTGCCAGCAGTTACTGGGGCACGGAATTAGATGAGACCCAGTACTTC. The encoded protein is CASSYWGTELDETQYF. The chain couples TRBV6-2 or TRBV6-3 to TRBJ2-5; TRBD1 might be the D (5 bases). V was pared by 1 base and J by 5 bases, with 17 bases between. Germline V gives CDR1 MNHEY, CDR2 SVGEGT. CDR3 length: 16 amino acids.

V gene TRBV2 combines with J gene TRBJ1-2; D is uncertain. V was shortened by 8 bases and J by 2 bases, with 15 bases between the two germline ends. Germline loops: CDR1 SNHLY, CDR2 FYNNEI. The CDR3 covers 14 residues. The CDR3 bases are TGTGCCAGCTCCAGCCAATCAGGAAACTATGGCTACACCTTC. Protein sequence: CASSSQSGNYGYTF.

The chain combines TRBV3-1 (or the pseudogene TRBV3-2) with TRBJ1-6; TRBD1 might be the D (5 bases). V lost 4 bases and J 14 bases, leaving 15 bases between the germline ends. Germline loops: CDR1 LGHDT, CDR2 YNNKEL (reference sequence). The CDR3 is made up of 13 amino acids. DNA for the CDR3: TGTGCCAGCAGCCTTGAGGTGGGGGGGGCCCTCCACTTT. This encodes CASSLEVGGALHF.

The CDR3 nucleotides are TGTGCCACCGAAACAGGGCCCTACAATGAGCAGTTCTTC. It codes for CATETGPYNEQFF. V is TRBV7-9 and J is TRBJ2-1; possibly TRBD1 for D (6 bases). Looked up from germline, CDR1 is SEHNR and CDR2 is FQNEAQ (reference sequence). V lost 10 bases to trimming and J lost 2 bases, with 12 bases between them. CDR3 length: 13 residues. Supplemented by reference TRBV7-9 and TRBJ2-1, the full variable domain reads DTGVSQNPRHKITKRGQNVTFRCDPISEHNRLYWYRQTLGQGPEFLTYFQNEAQLEKSRLLSDRFSAERPKGSFSTLEIQRTEQGDSAMYLCATETGPYNEQFFGPGTRLTVL.

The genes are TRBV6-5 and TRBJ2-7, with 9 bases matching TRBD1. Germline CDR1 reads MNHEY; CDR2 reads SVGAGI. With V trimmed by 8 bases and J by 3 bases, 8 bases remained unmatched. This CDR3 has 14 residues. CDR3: CASSLQGAYYEQYF. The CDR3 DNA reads TGTGCCAGCTCTCTACAGGGGGCCTACTACGAGCAGTACTTC.

The CDR3 coding sequence is TGTGCCATCAGTGAGGCCCGGTTGGATGGCTACACCTTC. Protein product: CAISEARLDGYTF. V and J are TRBV10-3 and TRBJ1-2; D gene uncertain. CDR1 is ENHRY, CDR2 SYGVKD, per germline. Trimming took off 2 bases at V and 6 bases at J, with 10 bases between the two ends. This CDR3 contains 13 residues.

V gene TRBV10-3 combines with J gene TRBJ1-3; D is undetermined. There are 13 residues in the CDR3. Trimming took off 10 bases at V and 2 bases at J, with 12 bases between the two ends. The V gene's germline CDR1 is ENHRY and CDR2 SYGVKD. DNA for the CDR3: TGTGCCACCCGTGACCTTCCTGGAAACACCATATATTTT. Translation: CATRDLPGNTIYF.